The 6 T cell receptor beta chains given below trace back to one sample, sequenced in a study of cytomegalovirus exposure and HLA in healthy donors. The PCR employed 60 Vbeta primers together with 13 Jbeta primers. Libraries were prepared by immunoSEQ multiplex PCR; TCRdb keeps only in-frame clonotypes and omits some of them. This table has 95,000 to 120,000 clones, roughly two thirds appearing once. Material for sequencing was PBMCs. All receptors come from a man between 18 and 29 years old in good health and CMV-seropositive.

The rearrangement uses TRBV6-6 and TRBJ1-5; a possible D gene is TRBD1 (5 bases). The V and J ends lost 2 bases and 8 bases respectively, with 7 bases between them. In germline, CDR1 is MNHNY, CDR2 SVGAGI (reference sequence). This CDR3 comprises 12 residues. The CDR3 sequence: CASSYGGEPQHF. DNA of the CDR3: TGTGCCAGCAGTTACGGGGGGGAGCCCCAGCATTTT.

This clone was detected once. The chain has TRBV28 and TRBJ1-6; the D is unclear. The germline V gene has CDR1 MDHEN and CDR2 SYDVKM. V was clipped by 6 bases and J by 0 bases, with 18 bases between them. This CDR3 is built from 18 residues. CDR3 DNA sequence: TGTGCCAGCAGCTGGGCACTCCTCGGGAGCTCCTATAATTCACCCCTCCACTTT. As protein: CASSWALLGSSYNSPLHF.

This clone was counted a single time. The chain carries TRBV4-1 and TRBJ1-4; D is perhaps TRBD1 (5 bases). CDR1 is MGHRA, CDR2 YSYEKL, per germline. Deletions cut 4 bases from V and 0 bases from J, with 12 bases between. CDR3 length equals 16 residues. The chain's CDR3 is CASSPRGGATNEKLFF. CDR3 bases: TGCGCCAGCAGCCCCCGGGGGGGGGCAACTAATGAAAAACTGTTTTTT.

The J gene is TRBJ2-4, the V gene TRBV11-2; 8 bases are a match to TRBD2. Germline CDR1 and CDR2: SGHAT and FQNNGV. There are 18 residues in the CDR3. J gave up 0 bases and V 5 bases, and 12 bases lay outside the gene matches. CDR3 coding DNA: TGTGCCAGCAGCCGTCGGGGGGGGTTCGATGTAGCCAAAAACATTCAGTACTTC. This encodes CASSRRGGFDVAKNIQYF.

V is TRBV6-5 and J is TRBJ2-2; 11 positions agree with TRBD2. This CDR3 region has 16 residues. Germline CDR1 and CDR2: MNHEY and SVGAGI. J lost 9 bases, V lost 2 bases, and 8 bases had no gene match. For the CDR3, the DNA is TGTGCCAGCAGTTACGGGAGTAGCGGGGGGGTTAGGGAGCTGTTTTTT. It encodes CASSYGSSGGVRELFF.

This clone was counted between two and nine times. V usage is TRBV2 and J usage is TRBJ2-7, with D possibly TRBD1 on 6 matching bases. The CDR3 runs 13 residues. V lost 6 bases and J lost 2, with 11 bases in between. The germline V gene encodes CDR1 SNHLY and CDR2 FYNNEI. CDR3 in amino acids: CASRQGPAYEQYF. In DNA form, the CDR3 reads TGTGCCAGCAGGCAGGGGCCGGCCTACGAGCAGTACTTC.